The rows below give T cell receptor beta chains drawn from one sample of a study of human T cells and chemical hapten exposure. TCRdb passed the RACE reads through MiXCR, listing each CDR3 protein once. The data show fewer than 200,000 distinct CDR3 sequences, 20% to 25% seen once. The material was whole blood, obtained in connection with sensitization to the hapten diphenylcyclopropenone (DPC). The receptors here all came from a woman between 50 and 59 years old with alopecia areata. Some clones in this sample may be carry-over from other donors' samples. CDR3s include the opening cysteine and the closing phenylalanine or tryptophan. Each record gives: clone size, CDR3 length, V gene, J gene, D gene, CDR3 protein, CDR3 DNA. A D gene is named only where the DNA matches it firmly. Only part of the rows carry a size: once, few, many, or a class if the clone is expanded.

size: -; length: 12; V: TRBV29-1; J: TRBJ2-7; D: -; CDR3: CSVGSSPLEQYF; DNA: TGCAGCGTTGGATCCTCCCCCCTCGAGCAGTACTTC
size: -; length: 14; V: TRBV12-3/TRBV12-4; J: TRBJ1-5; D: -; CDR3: CASSLGLTDQPQHF; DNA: TGTGCCAGCAGTTTAGGACTAACGGATCAGCCCCAGCATTTT
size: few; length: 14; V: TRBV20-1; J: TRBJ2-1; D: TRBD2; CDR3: CSAILSGRDNEQFF; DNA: TGCAGTGCTATTCTTAGCGGGAGAGACAATGAGCAGTTCTTC
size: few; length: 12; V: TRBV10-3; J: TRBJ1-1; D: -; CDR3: CAIRGEGRGAFF; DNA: TGTGCCATCAGAGGCGAGGGCAGGGGAGCTTTCTTT
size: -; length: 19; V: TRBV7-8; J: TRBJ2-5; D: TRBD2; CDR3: CASSKNRAPGLAIRETQYF; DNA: TGTGCCAGCAGCAAAAACAGGGCGCCGGGACTAGCGATTAGGGAGACCCAGTACTTC
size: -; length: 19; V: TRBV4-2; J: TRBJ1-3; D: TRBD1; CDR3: CASSQASIPGQGGGNTIYF; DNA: TGTGCCAGCAGCCAAGCTTCTATCCCCGGACAGGGAGGAGGAAACACCATATATTTT
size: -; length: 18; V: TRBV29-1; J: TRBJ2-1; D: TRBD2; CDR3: CSVGGGSSSGDSYNEQFF; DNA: TGCAGCGTTGGGGGCGGCTCCTCTAGCGGTGACTCCTACAATGAGCAGTTCTTC
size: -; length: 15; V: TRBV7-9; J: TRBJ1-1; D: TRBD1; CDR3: CASSPTDRGNTEAFF; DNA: TGTGCCAGCAGCCCAACGGACAGGGGGAACACTGAAGCTTTCTTT
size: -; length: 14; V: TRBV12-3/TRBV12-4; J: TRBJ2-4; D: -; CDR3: CASRPGPGKNIQYF; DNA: TGTGCCAGCAGGCCGGGTCCAGGGAAAAACATTCAGTACTTC
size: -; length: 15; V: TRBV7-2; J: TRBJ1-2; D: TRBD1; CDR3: CASSPTGQLFDGYTF; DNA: TGTGCCAGCAGTCCGACGGGACAGTTATTTGATGGCTACACCTTC
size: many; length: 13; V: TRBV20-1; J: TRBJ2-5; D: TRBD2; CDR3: CSALIAGVETQYF; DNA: TGCAGTGCCCTGATAGCGGGAGTGGAGACCCAGTACTTC
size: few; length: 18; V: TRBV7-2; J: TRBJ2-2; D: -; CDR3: CASSFKARSVLNTGELFF; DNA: TGTGCCAGCAGCTTTAAAGCCCGGTCGGTCCTGAACACCGGGGAGCTGTTTTTT
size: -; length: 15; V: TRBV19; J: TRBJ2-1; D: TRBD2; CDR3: CASSILNGGRDEQFF; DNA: TGTGCCAGTAGTATTCTTAACGGCGGGAGGGATGAGCAGTTCTTC
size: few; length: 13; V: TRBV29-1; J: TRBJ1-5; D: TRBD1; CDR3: CSVGDRGNQPQHF; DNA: TGCAGCGTTGGGGACAGGGGCAATCAGCCCCAGCATTTT
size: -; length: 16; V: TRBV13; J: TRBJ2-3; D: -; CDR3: CASSLYAPSHTDTQYF; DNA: TGTGCCAGCAGCTTATACGCACCCAGCCACACAGATACGCAGTATTTT
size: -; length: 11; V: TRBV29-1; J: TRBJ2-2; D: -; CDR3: CSVHITGELFF; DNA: TGCAGCGTTCATATTACCGGGGAGCTGTTTTTT
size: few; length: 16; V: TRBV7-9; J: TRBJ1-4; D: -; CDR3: CASSLGAGASNEKLFF; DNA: TGTGCCAGCAGTCTAGGGGCCGGGGCGAGTAATGAAAAACTGTTTTTT
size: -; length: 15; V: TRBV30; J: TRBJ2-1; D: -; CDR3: CAWSVLGGTYNEQFF; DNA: TGTGCCTGGAGTGTACTTGGCGGGACCTACAATGAGCAGTTCTTC
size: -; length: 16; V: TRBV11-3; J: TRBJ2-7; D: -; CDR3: CASSREVGAVSYEQYF; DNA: TGTGCCAGCAGCCGAGAGGTGGGGGCTGTCTCCTACGAGCAGTACTTC
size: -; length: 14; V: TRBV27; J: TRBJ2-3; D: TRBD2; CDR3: CASSSQRETDTQYF; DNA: TGTGCCAGCAGTTCACAGCGGGAGACAGATACGCAGTATTTT
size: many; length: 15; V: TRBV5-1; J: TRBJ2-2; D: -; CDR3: CASSLAVSGAGELFF; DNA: TGCGCCAGCAGCTTGGCCGTCTCGGGAGCCGGGGAGCTGTTTTTT
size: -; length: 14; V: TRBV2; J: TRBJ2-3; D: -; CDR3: CASSVGVWIDTQYF; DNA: TGTGCCAGCAGTGTGGGAGTATGGATAGATACGCAGTATTTT
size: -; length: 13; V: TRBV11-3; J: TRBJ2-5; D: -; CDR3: CASSLNPGETQYF; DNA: TGTGCCAGCAGCTTAAATCCGGGAGAGACCCAGTACTTC
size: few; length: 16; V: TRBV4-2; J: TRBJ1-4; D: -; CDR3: CASSQEPGTSNEKLFF; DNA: TGTGCCAGCAGCCAAGAGCCCGGGACCTCTAATGAAAAACTGTTTTTT
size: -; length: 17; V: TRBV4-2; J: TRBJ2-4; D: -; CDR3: CASSQDGGRGAKNIQYF; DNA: TGTGCCAGCAGCCAAGATGGTGGGAGAGGAGCCAAAAACATTCAGTACTTC
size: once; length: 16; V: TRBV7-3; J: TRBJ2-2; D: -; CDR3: CASRSGGGVGTGELFF; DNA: TGTGCCAGCAGATCCGGCGGGGGCGTAGGCACCGGGGAGCTGTTTTTT
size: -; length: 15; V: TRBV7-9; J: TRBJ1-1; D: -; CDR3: CASSLDLGGVTEAFF; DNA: TGTGCCAGCAGCTTAGATCTAGGGGGAGTCACTGAAGCTTTCTTT
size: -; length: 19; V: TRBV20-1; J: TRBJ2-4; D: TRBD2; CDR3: CSAHPQAGGQGEAKNIQYF; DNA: TGCAGTGCTCACCCTCAGGCGGGAGGGCAGGGGGAGGCCAAAAACATTCAGTACTTC
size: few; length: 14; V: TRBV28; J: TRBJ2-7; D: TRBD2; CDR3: CASQGLAPTYEQYF; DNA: TGTGCCAGCCAAGGACTAGCGCCGACCTACGAGCAGTACTTC
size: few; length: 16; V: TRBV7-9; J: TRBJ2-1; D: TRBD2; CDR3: CASSPDVAGGSNEQFF; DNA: TGTGCCAGCAGCCCAGACGTAGCGGGAGGGTCAAATGAGCAGTTCTTC
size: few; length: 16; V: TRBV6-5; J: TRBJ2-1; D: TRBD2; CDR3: CATSLALAGEGYEQFF; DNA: TGTGCCACCTCTTTGGCTTTAGCGGGAGAGGGCTATGAGCAGTTCTTC
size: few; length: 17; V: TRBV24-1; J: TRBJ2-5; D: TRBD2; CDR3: CATSDLGTSGIQETQYF; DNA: TGTGCCACCAGTGATTTAGGGACTAGCGGGATCCAAGAGACCCAGTACTTC
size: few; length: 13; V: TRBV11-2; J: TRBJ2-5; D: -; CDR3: CASSPQLEETQYF; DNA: TGTGCCAGCAGCCCGCAGTTAGAAGAGACCCAGTACTTC
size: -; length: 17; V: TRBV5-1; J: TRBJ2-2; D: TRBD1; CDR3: CASSYSGQEGFTGELFF; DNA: TGCGCCAGCAGCTATTCTGGACAGGAAGGATTCACCGGGGAGCTGTTTTTT
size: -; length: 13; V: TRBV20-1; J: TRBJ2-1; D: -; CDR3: CSADWTGLDEQFF; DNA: TGCAGTGCTGACTGGACGGGGCTGGATGAGCAGTTCTTC
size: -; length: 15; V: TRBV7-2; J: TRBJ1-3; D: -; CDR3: CASSLNVGSGNTIYF; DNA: TGTGCCAGCAGCTTAAACGTGGGCTCTGGAAACACCATATATTTT
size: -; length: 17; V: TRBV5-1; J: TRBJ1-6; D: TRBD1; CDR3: CASSPATTGNYNSPLHF; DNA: TGCGCCAGCAGCCCAGCAACGACAGGGAACTATAATTCACCCCTCCACTTT